The entry below gives a single TCR beta chain sequence along with its context. Its antigen is not known. J lost 7 bases, V lost 5 bases, and 12 bases had no gene match. CDR1 and CDR2 (germline): SGHRS, YFSETQ. This CDR3 comprises 15 residues. This specimen comes from a study of untreated major depressive disorder. Overall study findings and caveats: TRBV25-01 and TRBV02-01 usage differences were not statistically significant. Private clones made up every subject's top five TRBV05-01 clones.

CD4+ T cells were isolated from thawed PBMCs by magnetic negative selection. Using immunoSEQ multiplex PCR, the repertoire was profiled, and TCRdb retains in-frame clones only, with some absent. The sample lists some 20,000 clones, around 87% seen once, with 4.5% to 6.5% in the top ten. Sequencing used CD4+ T cells from PBMCs. The V gene is TRBV5-1, the J gene TRBJ2-1; TRBD1 matches at 7 bases. The TCR originated in a woman aged 30 to 39 in good health. The CDR3 protein is CASRPPDRPLNEQFF. The CDR3 coding sequence is TGCGCCAGCAGGCCCCCGGACAGGCCGCTTAATGAGCAGTTCTTC.